Listed below are T cell receptor beta chains from one sample, sequenced in a study of technical replicates of blood from four donors. Profiling relied on immunoSEQ multiplex PCR, and the TCRdb table lists in-frame clones only, not all of them. The table lists 85,000 to 100,000 clones, around 90% of them singletons. The sequencing input was T cells isolated from PBMCs. The receptors shown here come from a human donor in good health. Both conserved end residues are part of each CDR3. The D gene is left open where the match is weak. Part of the rows lack a size; the others show once, few, many or a class for expanded clones.

j_call d_call clone_size v_call cdr3_nt cdr3_aa
TRBJ2-7 TRBD1 NA TRBV6-5 TGTGCCAGCATCCCGACAGGGACCTACGAGCAGTACTTC CASIPTGTYEQYF
TRBJ2-7 TRBD1 NA TRBV11-2 TGTGCCAGCAGCCCCGCGGGGACAGGGCTTTTCTTCGGCTACGAGCAGTACTTC CASSPAGTGLFFGYEQYF
TRBJ2-2 NA NA TRBV6-1 TGTGCCAGCACGCCAGTAAACACCGGGGAGCTGTTTTTT CASTPVNTGELFF
TRBJ2-7 NA NA TRBV7-9 TGTGCCAGCAGTTCCGCTAACAGGGTATTCATTCCCTTGGACGAGCAGTACTTC CASSSANRVFIPLDEQYF
TRBJ2-6 TRBD1 NA TRBV6-1 TGTGCCAGCAGTGGGACAGGGTGGCAGAGCTGGGACTCTGGGGCCAACGTCCTGACTTTC CASSGTGWQSWDSGANVLTF
TRBJ1-1 NA NA TRBV5-1 TGCGCCAGCAGCCCTCTAGGGGGTTCCACTGAAGCTTTCTTT CASSPLGGSTEAFF
TRBJ2-2 NA NA TRBV7-6 TGTGCCAGCAGCTTTCCCCGGGACAAGAACACCGGGGAGCTGTTTTTT CASSFPRDKNTGELFF
TRBJ2-7 NA NA TRBV14 TGTGCCAGCAGCCACCTCCAGGTAGGACTATCATCCTACGAGCAGTACTTC CASSHLQVGLSSYEQYF
TRBJ1-2 NA NA TRBV7-9 TGTGCCAGCAGCTTAGGGGCCGGCGTCTATGGCTACACCTTC CASSLGAGVYGYTF
TRBJ2-5 NA once TRBV15 TGTGCCACCAGCCGATCCAGGGAACGGACCCAGTACTTC CATSRSRERTQYF
TRBJ2-5 TRBD2 once TRBV2 TGTGCCAGCAGTGACGTACTAGCGGGGGGTCAAGAGACCCAGTACTTC CASSDVLAGGQETQYF
TRBJ1-3 NA NA TRBV2 TGTGCCAGCAGTCCGGAGCGCCTGGACACCATATATTTT CASSPERLDTIYF
TRBJ2-2 TRBD1 NA TRBV6-1 TGTGCCACGGCAGGGGGCCCTAACACCGGGGAGCTGTTTTTT CATAGGPNTGELFF
TRBJ1-2 TRBD1 NA TRBV19 TGTGCCAGTAGTGCCAGACAGGGGGGGAACTATGGCTACACCTTC CASSARQGGNYGYTF
TRBJ2-1 NA NA TRBV5-1 TGCGCCAGCAGCTTGGGCGAGAACAATGAGCAGTTCTTC CASSLGENNEQFF
TRBJ2-1 TRBD2 NA TRBV5-1 TGCGCCAGCAGCTCTGCTAGCGGGAGCACCTACAATGAGCAGTTCTTC CASSSASGSTYNEQFF
TRBJ2-5 TRBD2 NA TRBV6-6 TGTGCCAGCAGCACTAGCGGGGGGTCTGTGGCCCAGTACTTC CASSTSGGSVAQYF
TRBJ2-2 NA NA TRBV15 TGTGCCACCAGCAGAGACAGGGTGGCCGGGGAGCTGTTTTTT CATSRDRVAGELFF
TRBJ2-3 TRBD1 NA TRBV19 TGTGCCAGTAGTACCCCGGGACAGGGGGCCCTCATCACAGATACGCAGTATTTT CASSTPGQGALITDTQYF
TRBJ2-1 NA NA TRBV6-6 TGTGCCAGCAGTGCCCGGGCCTACAATGAGCAGTTCTTC CASSARAYNEQFF
TRBJ2-1 TRBD2 NA TRBV19 TGTGCCAGTAGTATGGACGCTAGCGGGAGTGCTGAGCAGTTCTTC CASSMDASGSAEQFF
TRBJ2-3 NA NA TRBV27 TGTGCCAGCAAGTCCCTGACTAACTCGCGGACAGATACGCAGTATTTT CASKSLTNSRTDTQYF
TRBJ2-3 NA NA TRBV5-1 TGCGCCAGCAGCTTCCCACTCACAGATACGCAGTATTTT CASSFPLTDTQYF
TRBJ2-1 TRBD2 once TRBV19 TGTGCCAGTAGTACGACTAGCGGGGGAATCAATGAGCAGTTCTTC CASSTTSGGINEQFF
TRBJ1-2 NA NA TRBV5-1 TGCGCCAGCAGCCACAAACAGGATTCTCCTGTAGGGTACACCTTC CASSHKQDSPVGYTF
TRBJ1-2 NA NA TRBV7-9 TGTGCCAGCAGCTTAGACAGTAACTATGGCTACACCTTC CASSLDSNYGYTF
TRBJ1-1 NA once TRBV6-1 TGTGCCAGCAGTGATGCGGGAGGATTGAACACTGAAGCTTTCTTT CASSDAGGLNTEAFF
TRBJ2-3 TRBD2 once TRBV6-4 TGTGCCAGCAGTGACAGGGCGGGAGGGTCCACAGATACGCAGTATTTT CASSDRAGGSTDTQYF
TRBJ1-2 NA NA TRBV5-4 TGTGCCAGCACCAGAGTGAGGGGGGGTCGAGGCGGCTACACCTTC CASTRVRGGRGGYTF
TRBJ2-7 TRBD1 NA TRBV11-2 TGTGCCAGCAGCCTTGGACAGGGACGCTACGAGCAGTACTTC CASSLGQGRYEQYF
TRBJ2-7 NA NA TRBV25-1 TGTGCCAGCAGTGAACCCGGCTACGAGCAGTACTTC CASSEPGYEQYF
TRBJ2-1 NA NA TRBV11-3 TGTGCCAGCAGCTTAGGTTCGGGTATAGACAATGAGCAGTTCTTC CASSLGSGIDNEQFF
TRBJ1-5 TRBD1 few TRBV4-1 TGCGCCAGCAGCCGGACAGGGGACCAGCCCCAGCATTTT CASSRTGDQPQHF
TRBJ2-7 TRBD2 NA TRBV6-5 TGTGCCAGCATGAGTAGCGGGAGCTACGAGCAGTACTTC CASMSSGSYEQYF
TRBJ2-3 TRBD2 NA TRBV7-9 TGTGCCAGCACCCCCAGGCCGAGGGAGGGAAGGGATACGCAGTATTTT CASTPRPREGRDTQYF
TRBJ1-2 TRBD1 NA TRBV27 TGTGCCAGCACTAGAACCCGTGGGACAGGGTCAGGCTACACCTTC CASTRTRGTGSGYTF
TRBJ1-3 NA few TRBV27 TGTGCCAGGGACACACCTGGAAACACCATATATTTT CARDTPGNTIYF
TRBJ2-7 TRBD2 NA TRBV18 TGTGCCAGCTCACCCGGGGGGGGGTTGGCCGAGCAGTACTTC CASSPGGGLAEQYF
TRBJ2-5 TRBD2 NA TRBV7-6 TGTGCCAGCAGTCCGGGACTAGCGAGAATATACTTC CASSPGLARIYF
TRBJ1-1 TRBD1 NA TRBV27 TGTGCCAGCCCTCGGGGGACAGGGAATCGCACTGAAGCTTTCTTT CASPRGTGNRTEAFF
TRBJ1-5 TRBD1 NA TRBV18 TGTGCCAGCTCAACAGGGGGAGAACAGCCCCAGCATTTT CASSTGGEQPQHF
TRBJ2-1 NA NA TRBV9 TGTGCCAGCAGCCCAGGGTCGGCAGCCTACAATGAGCAGTTCTTC CASSPGSAAYNEQFF
TRBJ2-1 NA once TRBV2 TGTGCCAGCAGTGAAGACGAAGGGAGGTTTAATGAGCAGTTCTTC CASSEDEGRFNEQFF
TRBJ2-1 NA NA TRBV10-2 TGCGCCAGCAGTGAGGTCGGGGGAGGAGGTGAGCAGTTCTTC CASSEVGGGGEQFF
TRBJ1-6 TRBD1 NA TRBV7-9 TGTGCCAGCAGCACGGGACAGGGAGACTCACCCCTCCACTTT CASSTGQGDSPLHF
TRBJ2-3 NA NA TRBV28 TGTGCCAGCAGTTTTTTGGGGGCTTCGTACACAGATACGCAGTATTTT CASSFLGASYTDTQYF
TRBJ2-7 NA NA TRBV5-4 TGTGCCAGCAGCTTCCCTCCCTACGAGCAGTACTTC CASSFPPYEQYF
TRBJ1-1 NA NA TRBV29-1 TGCAGCGTTGTATGGGTTGGGGGGTATGAAGCTTTCTTT CSVVWVGGYEAFF